Each of the 24 T cell receptor beta chains below was sequenced from the same sample in a study of shared clonotypes between healthy human individuals. Positive CCR7 selection of CD45RO-negative cells yielded the naive CD8 cells, and terminally differentiated effector memory CD45RA+ cells were excluded. Generated by immunoSEQ multiplex PCR, the TCRdb table keeps only in-frame clones and is missing some. This table holds about 2 million clones, approximately 95% found once. Material for sequencing was naive CD8+ T cells sorted from blood. The receptor set was obtained from a man between 18 and 35 years old in good health.

Note on this clone: Different DNA sequences within this sample yield the same CDR3. V usage is TRBV29-1 and J usage is TRBJ1-1; maybe TRBD1 (5 bases). Germline-derived CDR1 and CDR2 are SQVTM and ANQGSEA. This CDR3 region has 12 residues. The V and J ends lost 2 bases and 5 bases respectively, with 9 bases between them. CDR3 DNA: TGCAGCGTTGAACGGGGGGGGACTGAAGCTTTCTTT. It specifies CSVERGGTEAFF.

The chain carries TRBV19 and TRBJ1-2, with D perhaps TRBD1 (5 bases). The germline CDR1 and CDR2 sequences are LNHDA and SQIVND (reference sequence). Trimming took 5 bases from V and 13 from J, leaving 20 bases between them. The CDR3 is 13 amino acids. DNA of the CDR3: TGTGCCAGTAGTGTCGGGACTTCAATTAGCTGCACCTTC. Protein: CASSVGTSISCTF.

CDR3 protein: CASSPDGTDTQYF. For the CDR3, the DNA is TGTGCCAGCAGCCCGGACGGCACAGATACGCAGTATTTT. The gene calls are TRBV11-2 and TRBJ2-3, with D unresolved. There are 13 residues in the CDR3. Germline CDR1 SGHAT, CDR2 FQNNGV. The V end was cut by 5 bases, the J end by 1 base, with 7 bases between.

The rearrangement links TRBV7-2 to TRBJ2-5, with TRBD1 matching 7 bases. This CDR3 is 14 amino acids long. V trimming: 8 bases; J trimming: 5 bases; junction bases outside the gene matches: 11. Germline assignment: CDR1 SGHTA and CDR2 FQGNSA. In nucleotides, the CDR3 is TGTGCCAGCGCGGATACAGGGGTGGGGGAGACCCAGTACTTC. This gives the protein CASADTGVGETQYF.

The rearrangement links TRBV30 to TRBJ2-1; D gene ambiguous. Germline CDR1 is GTSNPN and CDR2 is SVGIG (reference sequence). V shed 5 bases and J shed 2 bases, with 7 bases lying between them. CDR3 length equals 12 residues. This chain's CDR3 is CAWDGTYNEQFF. The CDR3, as DNA: TGTGCCTGGGACGGCACCTACAATGAGCAGTTCTTC.

This clone was picked up one time. This rearrangement joins TRBV4-1 to TRBJ2-7, with 10 bases matching TRBD2. Germline trimming cut 3 bases from V and 4 bases from J; bases unmatched to any gene: 12. The CDR3 length is 17 residues. Germline CDR1 and CDR2: MGHRA and YSYEKL. The CDR3 loop is CASSQEDSGLAYYEQYF. The DNA for the CDR3 is TGCGCCAGCAGCCAGGAAGATTCGGGACTAGCGTATTACGAGCAGTACTTC.

This clone came up once. V is TRBV5-1 and J is TRBJ2-1; 14 positions match TRBD2. V shed 6 bases, J shed 5 bases, and the junction held 7 bases outside the gene matches. The germline V gene has CDR1 SGHRS and CDR2 YFSETQ. This CDR3 is 16 amino acids long. The CDR3 sequence is CASKGLAGERNNEQFF. The CDR3, as DNA: TGCGCCAGCAAGGGACTAGCGGGGGAACGTAACAATGAGCAGTTCTTC.

As for this clone: This sample includes further DNA sequences coding for the same CDR3. The rearrangement joins TRBV27 to TRBJ2-1; 8 positions agree with TRBD1. The germline gives CDR1 MNHEY, CDR2 SMNVEV (reference sequence). J lost 7 bases, V lost 0 bases, and 2 bases had no gene match. This CDR3 spans 14 amino acids. This chain's CDR3 is CASSLSTGGNEQFF. In nucleotides, the CDR3 is TGTGCCAGCAGTTTATCAACAGGGGGGAATGAGCAGTTCTTC.

The DNA of the CDR3 is TGTGCCAGTAGTGTCGGGACAGGCACAGATACGCAGTATTTT. This gives the protein CASSVGTGTDTQYF. The V and J genes are TRBV19 and TRBJ2-3; 7 nucleotides line up with TRBD1. The CDR3 is 14 residues long. Losses at the gene ends were 5 bases for V and 1 base for J; bases not matched to a gene: 3. Germline V gene sequence: CDR1 LNHDA, CDR2 SQIVND (reference sequence).

The chain carries TRBV28 and TRBJ1-3; perhaps TRBD1 as D (5 bases). Germline CDR1 is MDHEN and CDR2 is SYDVKM. The V end was cut by 6 bases, the J end by 0 bases, with 12 bases between. The CDR3 runs to 15 residues. This chain's CDR3 is CASSPDSSSGNTIYF. Written as DNA, the CDR3 is TGTGCCAGCAGCCCCGACAGCAGCTCTGGAAACACCATATATTTT. Variable domain in full (rest from reference TRBV28 and TRBJ1-3): DVKVTQSSRYLVKRTGEKVFLECVQDMDHENMFWYRQDPGLGLRLIYFSYDVKMKEKGDIPEGYSVSREKKERFSLILESASTNQTSMYLCASSPDSSSGNTIYFGEGSWLTVV.

Of note for this clone: Other DNA sequences in the sample encode the same CDR3. The chain joins TRBV9 to TRBJ2-7; 9 bases are shared with TRBD1. Germline-derived CDR1 and CDR2 are SGDLS and YYNGEE. J was trimmed by 3 bases and V by 0 bases; bases with no gene match: 4. The CDR3 has 15 amino acids. Here the CDR3 DNA reads TGTGCCAGCAGCGTAGCTACAGGGGGCAACTACGAGCAGTACTTC. Amino acids: CASSVATGGNYEQYF.

This clone was counted a single time. The V call is TRBV9, the J call TRBJ1-3; D gene ambiguous. The CDR3 runs to 17 residues. Between the trimmed V and J ends, which lost 1 base and 7 bases, there was a span of 21 bases. Germline loops: CDR1 SGDLS, CDR2 YYNGEE. The CDR3 reads CASSVLAPEGLGNTIYF. The DNA for the CDR3 is TGTGCCAGCAGCGTACTCGCTCCGGAGGGCCTCGGGAACACCATATATTTT.

Here the CDR3 DNA reads TGCGCCAGCAGCCAATCACGGCTAGCGGGAGCTGAGCAGTTCTTC. The encoded protein is CASSQSRLAGAEQFF. The rearrangement links TRBV4-1 to TRBJ2-1, with TRBD2 matching over 10 bases. CDR1 is MGHRA, CDR2 YSYEKL, per germline. Trimming at V came to 2 bases and at J to 9 bases, leaving 7 bases not matched to a gene. CDR3 length equals 15 residues.

V usage is TRBV28 and J usage is TRBJ2-7; the match to TRBD2 covers 9 bases. Germline loops: CDR1 MDHEN, CDR2 SYDVKM. CDR3 size: 14 residues. Trimming took 3 bases from V and 2 from J; bases not matched to a gene: 2. The CDR3 DNA reads TGTGCCAGCAGTTTTCAGCGGGGGGCCTACGAGCAGTACTTC. This translates into CASSFQRGAYEQYF.

The chain is built from TRBV9 and TRBJ2-5; tentative D call: TRBD2 (7 bases). The CDR3 spans 17 residues. Per the germline V gene, CDR1 is SGDLS and CDR2 is YYNGEE. Trimming removed 6 bases from V and 1 base from J, with 22 bases in between. The CDR3 spells CASTGRGGLPFQETQYF. The DNA for the CDR3 is TGTGCCAGCACCGGTAGGGGGGGACTACCCTTCCAAGAGACCCAGTACTTC.

The V and J genes are TRBV19 and TRBJ2-3; D is undetermined. The V end lost 4 bases, the J end lost 2 bases, and 7 bases lay between the germline ends. CDR1 and CDR2 (germline): LNHDA, SQIVND (reference sequence). The CDR3 covers 13 residues. CDR3 amino acids: CASSNGFTDTQYF. DNA of the CDR3: TGTGCCAGTAGTAATGGATTCACAGATACGCAGTATTTT.

This rearrangement joins TRBV4-3 to TRBJ2-1; 9 bases match TRBD2. V lost 5 bases, J lost 8 bases, and 4 bases stayed unmatched. The CDR3 loop spans 13 amino acids. Germline V gene sequence: CDR1 LGHNA, CDR2 YSLEER. CDR3 region: CASSVGLAYEQFF. The CDR3 DNA is TGCGCCAGCAGCGTGGGACTAGCTTATGAGCAGTTCTTC.

V is TRBV6-1 and J is TRBJ1-6, with 7 bases lining up with TRBD1. Germline V gives CDR1 MNHNS, CDR2 SASEGT. The CDR3 is 14 amino acids. Trimming took 5 bases from V and 7 from J; bases not matched to a gene: 5. In nucleotides, the CDR3 is TGTGCCAGCAGTCAGGGACAGCAAAATTCACCCCTCCACTTT. Its protein product is CASSQGQQNSPLHF.

This chain links TRBV7-6 with TRBJ2-7; TRBD1 aligns across 8 bases. Germline V lookup: CDR1 SGHVS, CDR2 FNYEAQ. V shed 0 bases, J shed 3 bases, and the junction held 1 base outside the gene matches. CDR3 length equals 14 residues. For the CDR3, the DNA is TGTGCCAGCAGCTTAGCGACAGGGGACTACGAGCAGTACTTC. As protein: CASSLATGDYEQYF.

The chain is built from TRBV9 and TRBJ2-5; a possible D gene is TRBD2 (5 bases). The CDR3 contains 14 residues. CDR1 SGDLS and CDR2 YYNGEE come from the germline V gene. V shed 0 bases and J shed 7 bases, with 13 bases lying between them. For the CDR3, the DNA is TGTGCCAGCAGCGTAGATGGGGAGCCCAGGACCCAGTACTTC. This sequence encodes CASSVDGEPRTQYF.

The J gene is TRBJ2-7, the V gene TRBV5-1; TRBD1 agrees at 10 bases. This CDR3 has 14 amino acids. J gave up 6 bases and V 1 base, and 4 bases lay outside the gene matches. Germline V gene data show CDR1 as SGHRS and CDR2 as YFSETQ. CDR3 sequence: CASSLSGQGTEQYF. The CDR3 coding sequence is TGCGCCAGCAGCTTGTCGGGACAGGGGACCGAGCAGTACTTC.

The rearrangement joins TRBV15 to TRBJ1-1; a possible D gene is TRBD1 (5 bases). The length of the CDR3 is 12 residues. Trimming cost V 5 bases and J 5 bases, with 9 bases left between them. The germline V gene has CDR1 LNHNV and CDR2 YYDKDF (reference sequence). CDR3 amino acids: CATSSGVTEAFF. As DNA, the CDR3 is TGTGCCACCAGCTCGGGGGTGACTGAAGCTTTCTTT.

The rearrangement links TRBV4-3 to TRBJ1-1; D call uncertain. Trimming stripped 0 bases from V and 1 base from J, with 9 bases between. The CDR3 runs to 15 residues. The germline CDR1 and CDR2 sequences are LGHNA and YSLEER. CDR3 residues: CASSQDVGPNTEAFF. The CDR3 DNA sequence: TGCGCCAGCAGCCAAGATGTAGGGCCGAACACTGAAGCTTTCTTT.

J is TRBJ2-5 and V is TRBV11-3, with D possibly being TRBD1 (5 bases). Germline values: CDR1 SGHNT, CDR2 YENEEA. This CDR3 has 16 residues. Trimming removed 0 bases from V and 5 bases from J, with 16 bases in between. The CDR3 nucleotides read TGTGCCAGCAGCTTAGATCCGGCAGGGAAAGGCGAGACCCAGTACTTC. As protein: CASSLDPAGKGETQYF.